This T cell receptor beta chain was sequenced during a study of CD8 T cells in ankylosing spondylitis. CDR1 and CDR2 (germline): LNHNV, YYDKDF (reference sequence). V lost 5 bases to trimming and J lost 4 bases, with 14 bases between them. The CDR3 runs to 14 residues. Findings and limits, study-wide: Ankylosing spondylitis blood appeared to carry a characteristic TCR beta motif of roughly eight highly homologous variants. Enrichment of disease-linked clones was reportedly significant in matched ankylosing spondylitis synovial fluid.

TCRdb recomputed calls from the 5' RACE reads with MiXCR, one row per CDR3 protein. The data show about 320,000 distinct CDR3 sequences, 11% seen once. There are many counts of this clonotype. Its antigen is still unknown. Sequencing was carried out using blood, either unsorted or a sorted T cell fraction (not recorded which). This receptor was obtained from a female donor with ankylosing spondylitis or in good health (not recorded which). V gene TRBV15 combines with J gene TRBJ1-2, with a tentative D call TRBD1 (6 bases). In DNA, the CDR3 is TGTGCCACCAGCGCCCGAGGCAGGGGCTATGGCTACACCTTC. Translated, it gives CATSARGRGYGYTF.